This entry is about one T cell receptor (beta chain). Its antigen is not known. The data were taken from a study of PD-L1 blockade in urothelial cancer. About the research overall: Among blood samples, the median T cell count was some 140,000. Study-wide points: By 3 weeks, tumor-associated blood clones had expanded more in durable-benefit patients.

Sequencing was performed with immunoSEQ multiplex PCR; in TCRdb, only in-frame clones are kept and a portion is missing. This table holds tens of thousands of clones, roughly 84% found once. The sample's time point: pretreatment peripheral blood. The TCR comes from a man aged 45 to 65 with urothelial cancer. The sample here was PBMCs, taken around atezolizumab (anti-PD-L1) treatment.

CDR3 in DNA: TGTGCCACTAATGGACTAGGGTCGCATGAGCAGTTCTTC. Translating gives CATNGLGSHEQFF. The rearrangement joins TRBV19 to TRBJ2-1; 7 bases match TRBD2. CDR1 is LNHDA and CDR2 is SQIVND in the germline V gene (reference sequence). The J segment lost 8 bases and the V segment lost 10 bases, leaving 11 bases of the junction unmatched. The CDR3 runs to 13 residues.